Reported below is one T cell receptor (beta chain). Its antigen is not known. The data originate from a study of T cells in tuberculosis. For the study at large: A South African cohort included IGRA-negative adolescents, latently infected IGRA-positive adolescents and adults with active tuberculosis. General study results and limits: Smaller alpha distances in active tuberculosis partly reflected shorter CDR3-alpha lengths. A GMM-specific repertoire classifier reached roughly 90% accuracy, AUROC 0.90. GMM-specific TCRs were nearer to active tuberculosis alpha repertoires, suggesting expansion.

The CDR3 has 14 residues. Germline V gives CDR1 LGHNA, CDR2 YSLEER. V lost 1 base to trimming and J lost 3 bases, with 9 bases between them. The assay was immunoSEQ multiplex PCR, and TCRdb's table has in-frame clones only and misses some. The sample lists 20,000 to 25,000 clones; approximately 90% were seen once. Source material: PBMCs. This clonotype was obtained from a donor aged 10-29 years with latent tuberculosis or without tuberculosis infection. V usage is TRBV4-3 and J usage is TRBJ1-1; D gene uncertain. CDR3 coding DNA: TGCGCCAGCAGCCAAGGGTTCGCGGACACTGAAGCTTTCTTT. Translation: CASSQGFADTEAFF.